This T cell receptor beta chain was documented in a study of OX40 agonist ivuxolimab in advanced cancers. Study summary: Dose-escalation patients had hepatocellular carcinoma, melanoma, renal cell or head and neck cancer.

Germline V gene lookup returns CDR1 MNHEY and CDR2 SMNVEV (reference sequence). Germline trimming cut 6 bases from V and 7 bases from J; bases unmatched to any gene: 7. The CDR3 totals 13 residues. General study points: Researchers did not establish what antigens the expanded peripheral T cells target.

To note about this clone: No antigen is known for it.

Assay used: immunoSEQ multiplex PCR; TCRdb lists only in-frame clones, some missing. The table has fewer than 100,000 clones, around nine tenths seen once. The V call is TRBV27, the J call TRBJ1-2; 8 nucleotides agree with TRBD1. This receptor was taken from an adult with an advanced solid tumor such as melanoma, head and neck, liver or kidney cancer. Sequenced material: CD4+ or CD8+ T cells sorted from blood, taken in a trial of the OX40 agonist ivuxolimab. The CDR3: CASSTDRASGYTF. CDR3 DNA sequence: TGTGCCAGCAGCACGGACAGGGCATCTGGCTACACCTTC.